These 13 T cell receptor beta chains were all obtained from the same sample, sequenced in a study of PD-L1 blockade in urothelial cancer (TCRdb year 2017). According to the study, the label for this sample's time point signals: peripheral blood 6 weeks after treatment start. Libraries came from the immunoSEQ multiplex PCR assay. TCRdb's version of the immuneACCESS table is confined to in-frame rearrangements and falls short of the full clone set. An unresolved V gene accounts for under half of the shortfall where checked; the remainder is of unknown origin. The sample has about 120,000 clones on record, approximately 90% of them singletons. The ten largest clones add up to 3% to 4% of the sample. The source material was PBMCs, sampled around atezolizumab (anti-PD-L1) treatment. The receptor set was obtained from a man in his sixties with urothelial cancer.

The V call is TRBV7-2, the J call TRBJ2-7; 9 bases match TRBD2. CDR1 and CDR2 (germline): SGHTA, FQGNSA. The CDR3 runs to 18 residues. J gave up 5 bases and V 1 base, and 15 bases lay outside the gene matches. CDR3: CASSLGRFRLAGTHEQYF. CDR3 nucleotides: TGTGCCAGCAGCTTAGGAAGATTTAGGCTAGCGGGAACCCACGAGCAGTACTTC.

The DNA for the CDR3 is TGTGCCAGCAGTCCCCGGGGGCCGGGACAGAGAGGGTGGAGCAATCAGCCCCAGCATTTT. The encoded protein is CASSPRGPGQRGWSNQPQHF. V and J are TRBV27 and TRBJ1-5; 7 nucleotides line up with TRBD1. The CDR3 sequence is 20 residues long. V shed 5 bases and J 1 base; nucleotides not matched to a gene: 20. Germline loops: CDR1 MNHEY, CDR2 SMNVEV (reference sequence).

The chain joins TRBV11-2 to TRBJ2-7; 10 bases are shared with TRBD2. The CDR3 spans 16 residues. Trimming cost V 1 base and J 7 bases; bases outside gene matches: 10. Germline loops: CDR1 SGHAT, CDR2 FQNNGV. CDR3 sequence: CASSLGPAGGIREQYF. CDR3 nucleotides: TGTGCCAGCAGCTTAGGGCCAGCGGGGGGGATCCGGGAGCAGTACTTC.

The chain links TRBV29-1 to TRBJ2-5; 7 bases match TRBD2. From germline, CDR1 is SQVTM and CDR2 ANQGSEA. The CDR3 totals 14 residues. V trimming: 3 bases; J trimming: 5 bases; junction bases outside the gene matches: 9. CDR3 loop: CSVEGSGTFETQYF. The CDR3 DNA reads as TGCAGCGTTGAGGGGAGCGGGACGTTCGAGACCCAGTACTTC.

In its sample, this clone was seen once. The rearrangement uses TRBV29-1 and TRBJ1-1; D is unresolved. Germline V gives CDR1 SQVTM, CDR2 ANQGSEA. The V end lost 5 bases, the J end lost 2 bases, and 9 bases lay between the germline ends. This CDR3 has 12 residues. CDR3 in amino acids: CSVRQTNTEAFF. For the CDR3, the DNA is TGCAGCGTTAGACAAACAAACACTGAAGCTTTCTTT.

The J gene is TRBJ2-2, the V gene TRBV6-5; TRBD1 might be the D (6 bases). CDR1 is MNHEY and CDR2 is SVGAGI in the germline V gene. The CDR3 sequence is 14 residues long. Trimming removed 5 bases from V and 3 bases from J, with 10 bases in between. For the CDR3, the DNA is TGTGCCAGCAGTACGACAGGTGACACCGGGGAGCTGTTTTTT. Its translation: CASSTTGDTGELFF.

This clone is a singleton in its sample. Written as DNA, the CDR3 is TGTGCCAGCAGCTTACAGGCGAGCTCCTACAATGAGCAGTTCTTC. Encoded protein: CASSLQASSYNEQFF. The genes are TRBV11-1 and TRBJ2-1; D unresolved. Germline values: CDR1 SGHAT, CDR2 FQDESV (reference sequence). V dropped 2 bases and J dropped 0 bases, with 8 bases sitting between them. The CDR3 contains 15 residues.

This clone has more than one count but fewer than ten. This sequence joins TRBV7-2 and TRBJ2-7, with D hard to call. CDR3 length: 12 amino acids. CDR1 is SGHTA, CDR2 FQGNSA, per germline. V was trimmed by 5 bases and J by 7 bases, leaving 12 bases between them. CDR3 coding DNA: TGTGCCAGCAGCCTATCCCCTTGGGAGCAGTACTTC. Translating it yields CASSLSPWEQYF.

The chain recombines TRBV19 with TRBJ2-2, with 9 nucleotides matching TRBD1. The germline V gene encodes CDR1 LNHDA and CDR2 SQIVND (reference sequence). V was pared by 1 base and J by 15 bases, with 3 bases of the junction left unmatched. This CDR3 comprises 12 residues. The CDR3 is CASSIGRDRVFF. DNA of the CDR3: TGTGCCAGTAGTATAGGGCGGGACAGGGTGTTTTTT.

This chain connects TRBV6-1 to TRBJ1-2; D is ambiguous. This CDR3 comprises 12 residues. Trimming left V 11 bases short and J 2 bases short, with 12 bases between. Germline assignment: CDR1 MNHNS and CDR2 SASEGT. The CDR3 sequence: CAVMGRNYGYTF. As DNA, the CDR3 is TGTGCCGTTATGGGGAGGAACTATGGCTACACCTTC.

This clone showed up just once. V usage is TRBV19 and J usage is TRBJ2-2; 7 nucleotides match TRBD1. Germline V CDR1 and CDR2: LNHDA, SQIVND (reference sequence). The CDR3 consists of 16 residues. With 1 base clipped from V and 5 bases from J, the junction kept 7 bases outside the gene matches. CDR3 protein: CASSIGGTVRTGELFF. The CDR3 DNA reads as TGTGCCAGTAGTATAGGGGGGACAGTCAGGACCGGGGAGCTGTTTTTT.

This sequence joins TRBV5-4 and TRBJ1-1; D uncertain. The CDR3 spans 15 residues. Germline V gene data show CDR1 as SGHNT and CDR2 as YYREEE (reference sequence). V lost 0 bases and J lost 1, with 10 bases in between. For the CDR3, the DNA is TGTGCCAGCAGCTTGGCCGGGGTACCGAACACTGAAGCTTTCTTT. It translates to CASSLAGVPNTEAFF.

The rearrangement joins TRBV28 to TRBJ1-1, with D unclear. The CDR3 runs 15 residues. V dropped 5 bases and J dropped 1 base, with 14 bases sitting between them. Looked up from germline, CDR1 is MDHEN and CDR2 is SYDVKM. The CDR3 DNA follows: TGTGCCAGCAGTATTCCCCTGGGCACGAACACTGAAGCTTTCTTT. Translated, it gives CASSIPLGTNTEAFF.